The rows below give T cell receptor beta chains drawn from one sample of a study of blood T cells in healthy people across ages. Each CDR3 protein gets one entry after TCRdb re-called the 5' RACE reads with MiXCR. There are fewer than 750,000 distinct CDR3 sequences in the sample; around 48% occur only once, and 20% to 25% lies in the top ten. The specimen was blood. Receptor source: an elderly man in good health. The CDR3 runs from the conserved cysteine through the conserved F or W. Each record gives: J gene, clone size, D gene, V gene, CDR3 DNA, CDR3 protein. A D gene is named only where the DNA matches it firmly. Rows may omit the clone size; those that give it use once, few, many or a size class.

J gene: TRBJ2-5
clone size: few
D gene: TRBD2
V gene: TRBV20-1
CDR3 DNA: TGCAGTGCTCCAGGTAGCGGGGGACAAGAGACCCAGTACTTC
CDR3 protein: CSAPGSGGQETQYF

J gene: TRBJ2-6
clone size: NA
D gene: NA
V gene: TRBV12-3/TRBV12-4
CDR3 DNA: TGTGCCACCCTTGAAGCGAGGGCCAACGTCCTGACTTTC
CDR3 protein: CATLEARANVLTF

J gene: TRBJ2-3
clone size: few
D gene: NA
V gene: TRBV30
CDR3 DNA: TGTGCCTGGAGTGTTGGTCTGTTCACAGATACGCAGTATTTT
CDR3 protein: CAWSVGLFTDTQYF

J gene: TRBJ1-1
clone size: NA
D gene: NA
V gene: TRBV6-2/TRBV6-3
CDR3 DNA: TGTGCCAGCAGTTACCTTGCAGACAACACTGAAGCTTTCTTT
CDR3 protein: CASSYLADNTEAFF

J gene: TRBJ1-6
clone size: many
D gene: NA
V gene: TRBV6-6
CDR3 DNA: TGTGCCAGCGGACCCGGGACGGGGGTTTCACCCCTCCACTTT
CDR3 protein: CASGPGTGVSPLHF

J gene: TRBJ1-2
clone size: many
D gene: NA
V gene: TRBV6-5
CDR3 DNA: TGTGCCAGCAGCTCCCACGGGGGCTATGGCTACACCTTC
CDR3 protein: CASSSHGGYGYTF

J gene: TRBJ2-7
clone size: NA
D gene: NA
V gene: TRBV10-3
CDR3 DNA: TGTGCCACGGTGGGGGAGGTTATTTACGAGCAGTACTTC
CDR3 protein: CATVGEVIYEQYF

J gene: TRBJ2-3
clone size: few
D gene: NA
V gene: TRBV15
CDR3 DNA: TGTGCCACCAGCAGAGATATAGGGACAGATACGCAGTATTTT
CDR3 protein: CATSRDIGTDTQYF

J gene: TRBJ2-1
clone size: NA
D gene: NA
V gene: TRBV7-9
CDR3 DNA: TGTGCCAGCAGGATGGGACGAGCCGAATACAATGAGCAGTTCTTC
CDR3 protein: CASRMGRAEYNEQFF

J gene: TRBJ2-7
clone size: few
D gene: NA
V gene: TRBV7-9
CDR3 DNA: TGTGCCAGCAGCTTATTCGGGGTCGGGTACGAGCAGTACTTC
CDR3 protein: CASSLFGVGYEQYF

J gene: TRBJ2-3
clone size: NA
D gene: NA
V gene: TRBV5-1
CDR3 DNA: TGCGCCAGCAGCTCCCTGGGCACAGATACGCAGTATTTT
CDR3 protein: CASSSLGTDTQYF

J gene: TRBJ2-7
clone size: NA
D gene: TRBD2
V gene: TRBV5-1
CDR3 DNA: TGCGCCAGCAGCCTTGTTGGCGCCCTCGGCGGGAGGGCTTATGAGCAGTACTTC
CDR3 protein: CASSLVGALGGRAYEQYF

J gene: TRBJ2-5
clone size: few
D gene: NA
V gene: TRBV7-9
CDR3 DNA: TGTGCCAGCAGCTCCCGGGCAGGTTCGGACCCCCGGGAGACCCAGTACTTC
CDR3 protein: CASSSRAGSDPRETQYF

J gene: TRBJ1-5
clone size: NA
D gene: NA
V gene: TRBV7-2
CDR3 DNA: TGTGCCAGCAGCTTAGAGGGGGGGTATCAGCCCCAGCATTTT
CDR3 protein: CASSLEGGYQPQHF

J gene: TRBJ2-6
clone size: few
D gene: TRBD2
V gene: TRBV20-1
CDR3 DNA: TGCAGTGCTCCTCGCCTAGCGGGAGCGTCTGGGGCCAACGTCCTGACTTTC
CDR3 protein: CSAPRLAGASGANVLTF

J gene: TRBJ1-5
clone size: NA
D gene: TRBD1
V gene: TRBV12-3/TRBV12-4
CDR3 DNA: TGTGCCAGCAGCCGACAGGGGCCTAGCAATCAGCCCCAGCATTTT
CDR3 protein: CASSRQGPSNQPQHF

J gene: TRBJ1-2
clone size: NA
D gene: TRBD1
V gene: TRBV6-5
CDR3 DNA: TGTGCCAGCAGTACTAATTCCGGGACAGGGGATCCCAACTATGGCTACACCTTC
CDR3 protein: CASSTNSGTGDPNYGYTF

J gene: TRBJ2-7
clone size: many
D gene: TRBD1
V gene: TRBV7-9
CDR3 DNA: TGTGCCAGCAGTATAAACCGGGACAGCTCCTACGAGCAGTACTTC
CDR3 protein: CASSINRDSSYEQYF

J gene: TRBJ2-1
clone size: NA
D gene: TRBD2
V gene: TRBV7-2
CDR3 DNA: TGTGCCAGCAGCTTATTCTCGGGGGGGTACTCCTACAATGAGCAGTTCTTC
CDR3 protein: CASSLFSGGYSYNEQFF

J gene: TRBJ2-1
clone size: few
D gene: NA
V gene: TRBV5-5
CDR3 DNA: TGTGCCAGCAGCCCAGGGGGGGAGGTGAATGAGCAGTTCTTC
CDR3 protein: CASSPGGEVNEQFF

J gene: TRBJ2-3
clone size: NA
D gene: NA
V gene: TRBV2
CDR3 DNA: TGTGCCAGCCGGACGGATTCAGATACGCAGTATTTT
CDR3 protein: CASRTDSDTQYF

J gene: TRBJ2-1
clone size: few
D gene: TRBD1
V gene: TRBV7-9
CDR3 DNA: TGTGCCAGCAGCTTGCCCAGGGGGCCGGGGGATGAGCAGTTCTTC
CDR3 protein: CASSLPRGPGDEQFF

J gene: TRBJ1-5
clone size: NA
D gene: NA
V gene: TRBV9
CDR3 DNA: TGTGCCAGCAGCGTGGACCCCGACCAGCCCCAGCATTTT
CDR3 protein: CASSVDPDQPQHF

J gene: TRBJ1-1
clone size: NA
D gene: NA
V gene: TRBV9
CDR3 DNA: TGTGCCAGCAGCGTAGAGGGCAGGGAGGACACTGAAGCTTTCTTT
CDR3 protein: CASSVEGREDTEAFF

J gene: TRBJ2-3
clone size: NA
D gene: NA
V gene: TRBV5-1
CDR3 DNA: TGCGCCAGCAGCTTGAGTAGCGTCAGCACAGATACGCAGTATTTT
CDR3 protein: CASSLSSVSTDTQYF

J gene: TRBJ1-5
clone size: NA
D gene: NA
V gene: TRBV7-9
CDR3 DNA: TGTGCCAGCAGGGGATTAGGCCAGCCCCAGCATTTT
CDR3 protein: CASRGLGQPQHF

J gene: TRBJ2-7
clone size: few
D gene: NA
V gene: TRBV25-1
CDR3 DNA: TGTGCCAGCAGTGAACCGACGAACTACGAGCAGTACTTC
CDR3 protein: CASSEPTNYEQYF

J gene: TRBJ2-6
clone size: NA
D gene: NA
V gene: TRBV15
CDR3 DNA: TGTGCCACCAGCACCAGGAGGGGGGACCCCTCTGGGGCCAACGTCCTGACTTTC
CDR3 protein: CATSTRRGDPSGANVLTF

J gene: TRBJ2-3
clone size: NA
D gene: TRBD2
V gene: TRBV7-2
CDR3 DNA: TGTGCCAGCAGCTTAAGAGGGGCGACTAGCGGGAGGAAGGATACGCAGTATTTT
CDR3 protein: CASSLRGATSGRKDTQYF

J gene: TRBJ2-1
clone size: NA
D gene: NA
V gene: TRBV7-3
CDR3 DNA: TGTGCCAGCAGCTTAACTGGTCCTGCTGAGCAGTTCTTC
CDR3 protein: CASSLTGPAEQFF

J gene: TRBJ2-1
clone size: NA
D gene: NA
V gene: TRBV5-1
CDR3 DNA: TGCGCCAGCAGCTTGACGGGAGAGTACCACAATGAGCAGTTCTTC
CDR3 protein: CASSLTGEYHNEQFF

J gene: TRBJ2-7
clone size: NA
D gene: NA
V gene: TRBV7-9
CDR3 DNA: TGTGCCAGCAGCTCACTAACTCACGAGCAGTACTTC
CDR3 protein: CASSSLTHEQYF

J gene: TRBJ2-1
clone size: once
D gene: NA
V gene: TRBV6-1
CDR3 DNA: TGTGCCAGCAGTGGGGAGGGGGGGCCCTATGAGCAGTTCTTC
CDR3 protein: CASSGEGGPYEQFF

J gene: TRBJ2-5
clone size: few
D gene: NA
V gene: TRBV20-1
CDR3 DNA: TGCAGTGTTCGGCAGGGAAGAGAGACCCAGTACTTC
CDR3 protein: CSVRQGRETQYF

J gene: TRBJ1-1
clone size: NA
D gene: TRBD1
V gene: TRBV6-2/TRBV6-3
CDR3 DNA: TGTGCCAGCAGCTATGCCCGGACAGGGGAAGCTTTCTTT
CDR3 protein: CASSYARTGEAFF

J gene: TRBJ1-5
clone size: few
D gene: NA
V gene: TRBV15
CDR3 DNA: TGTGCCACCAGCAGGGAAAGGGGTCAGCCCCAGCATTTT
CDR3 protein: CATSRERGQPQHF

J gene: TRBJ2-7
clone size: NA
D gene: TRBD1
V gene: TRBV30
CDR3 DNA: TGTGCCTCAGACAGGGCCTACGAGCAGTACTTC
CDR3 protein: CASDRAYEQYF

J gene: TRBJ2-1
clone size: NA
D gene: NA
V gene: TRBV20-1
CDR3 DNA: TGCAGTGCTAGGGAGACAGGCGAAAATGAGCAGTTCTTC
CDR3 protein: CSARETGENEQFF

J gene: TRBJ2-3
clone size: few
D gene: TRBD2
V gene: TRBV7-2
CDR3 DNA: TGTGCCAGCAGCCCAACAGCGGGAGTTCCAGATACGCAGTATTTT
CDR3 protein: CASSPTAGVPDTQYF

J gene: TRBJ2-3
clone size: NA
D gene: NA
V gene: TRBV29-1
CDR3 DNA: TGCAGCGCCTCTCAAGGGAATGCGCAGTATTTT
CDR3 protein: CSASQGNAQYF

J gene: TRBJ2-7
clone size: many
D gene: NA
V gene: TRBV4-2
CDR3 DNA: TGTGCCAGCAGCCAAGATCAAGCGACCTACGAGCAGTACTTC
CDR3 protein: CASSQDQATYEQYF

J gene: TRBJ2-2
clone size: NA
D gene: NA
V gene: TRBV2
CDR3 DNA: TGTGCCAGCATGAGGGTGGGGGAGCTGTTTTTT
CDR3 protein: CASMRVGELFF

J gene: TRBJ2-1
clone size: NA
D gene: NA
V gene: TRBV7-9
CDR3 DNA: TGTGCCAGCAGCTTAGGAGGGTCAGGGCTCTATGAGCAGTTCTTC
CDR3 protein: CASSLGGSGLYEQFF

J gene: TRBJ1-1
clone size: NA
D gene: NA
V gene: TRBV6-5
CDR3 DNA: TGTGCCAGCAGTCTCTCGCAGGGCACTGAAGCTTTCTTT
CDR3 protein: CASSLSQGTEAFF

J gene: TRBJ1-2
clone size: NA
D gene: NA
V gene: TRBV6-1
CDR3 DNA: TGTGCCAGCAGCCCCCAGGGTGGGAGCCGAGGCTACACCTTC
CDR3 protein: CASSPQGGSRGYTF

J gene: TRBJ2-7
clone size: many
D gene: NA
V gene: TRBV12-3/TRBV12-4
CDR3 DNA: TGTGCCAGCAGTTTCGAGGGAACTTACGAGCAGTACTTC
CDR3 protein: CASSFEGTYEQYF

J gene: TRBJ2-1
clone size: few
D gene: TRBD2
V gene: TRBV7-3
CDR3 DNA: TGTGCCAGCAGCCGGACTAGCGGGAGTGATGAGCAGTTCTTC
CDR3 protein: CASSRTSGSDEQFF

J gene: TRBJ2-5
clone size: NA
D gene: NA
V gene: TRBV6-6
CDR3 DNA: TGTGCCAGCCAACGCGAGAGGCGGATCCAAGAGACCCAGTACTTC
CDR3 protein: CASQRERRIQETQYF

J gene: TRBJ2-5
clone size: few
D gene: NA
V gene: TRBV21-1
CDR3 DNA: TGTGCCAGCAGCAAAAGGGTGCAGGGGGCCGAAGAGACCCAGTACTTC
CDR3 protein: CASSKRVQGAEETQYF